This paragraph covers one T cell receptor (beta chain) sequence. V was clipped by 2 bases and J by 1 base, with 8 bases between them. The CDR3 consists of 14 residues. The V gene's germline CDR1 is MNHEY and CDR2 SVGAGI. Sequencing used immunoSEQ multiplex PCR; TCRdb keeps in-frame clones, though not all of them. This table holds about 75,000 clones, 80% to 90% found once. This record comes from a study of OX40 agonist ivuxolimab in advanced cancers. The rearrangement uses TRBV6-5 and TRBJ1-1; D not certain. Here the sequenced sample was CD4+ or CD8+ T cells sorted from blood, taken in a trial of the OX40 agonist ivuxolimab. The receptor comes from an adult with an advanced solid tumor such as melanoma, head and neck, liver or kidney cancer. CDR3 bases: TGTGCCAGCAGTTACGTATACGGGAACACTGAAGCTTTCTTT. Translation gives CASSYVYGNTEAFF.